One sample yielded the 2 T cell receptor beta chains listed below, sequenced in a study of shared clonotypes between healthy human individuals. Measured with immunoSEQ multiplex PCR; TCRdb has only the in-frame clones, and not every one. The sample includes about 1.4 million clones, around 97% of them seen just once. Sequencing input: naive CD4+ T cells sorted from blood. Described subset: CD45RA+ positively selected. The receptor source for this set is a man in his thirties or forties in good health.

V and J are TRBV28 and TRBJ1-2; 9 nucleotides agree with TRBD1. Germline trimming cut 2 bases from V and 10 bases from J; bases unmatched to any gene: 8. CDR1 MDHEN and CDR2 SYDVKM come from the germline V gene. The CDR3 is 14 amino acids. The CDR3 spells CASSLLYRDRAYTF. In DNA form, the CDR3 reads TGTGCCAGCAGTTTACTCTACCGGGACAGGGCCTACACCTTC.

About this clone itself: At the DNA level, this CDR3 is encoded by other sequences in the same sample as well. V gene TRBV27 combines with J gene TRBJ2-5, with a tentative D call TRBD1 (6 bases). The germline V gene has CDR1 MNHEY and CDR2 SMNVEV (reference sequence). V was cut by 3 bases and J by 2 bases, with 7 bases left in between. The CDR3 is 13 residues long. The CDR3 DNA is TGTGCCAGCAGTTTGAGGGGGCAAGAGACCCAGTACTTC. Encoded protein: CASSLRGQETQYF.